Following are 17 T cell receptor beta chains from one sample sequenced in a study of blood T cell repertoires in COVID-19. The repertoire was sequenced with immunoSEQ multiplex PCR; TCRdb's copy has only in-frame clones and lacks some. The sample contains roughly 55,000 clones, approximately 92% of which appear only once. Sequencing used peripheral blood. The receptors shown here come from a human donor with active COVID-19. The donor label of this sample is uncertain.

This sequence joins TRBV11-2 and TRBJ2-7; tentatively, D is TRBD1 (5 bases). The CDR3 spans 13 residues. V was shortened by 5 bases and J by 0 bases, with 8 bases between the two germline ends. Per the germline V gene, CDR1 is SGHAT and CDR2 is FQNNGV. CDR3 protein: CASSPGHSYEQYV. CDR3 DNA: TGTGCCAGCAGCCCAGGACACTCCTACGAGCAGTACGTC.

J is TRBJ2-1 and V is TRBV5-1; 11 bases are shared with TRBD2. J was trimmed by 4 bases and V by 3 bases; bases with no gene match: 3. Germline CDR1 is SGHRS and CDR2 is YFSETQ. This CDR3 region has 15 residues. The CDR3 spells CASSSGLAEYNEQFF. DNA of the CDR3: TGCGCCAGCAGCTCGGGACTAGCGGAGTACAATGAGCAGTTCTTC.

The chain is built from TRBV11-2 and TRBJ2-3; 12 positions match TRBD1. The CDR3 contains 19 residues. J gave up 3 bases and V 5 bases, and 15 bases lay outside the gene matches. From germline, CDR1 is SGHAT and CDR2 FQNNGV. The CDR3 spells CASSAKVIGTGGGTDTQYF. CDR3 nucleotide sequence: TGTGCCAGCAGCGCAAAGGTCATCGGGACAGGGGGCGGAACAGATACGCAGTATTTT.

The chain joins TRBV11-3 to TRBJ2-6; 7 bases map to TRBD1. V lost 5 bases and J lost 0; bases outside the gene matches: 4. In germline, CDR1 is SGHNT, CDR2 YENEEA. The CDR3 consists of 16 residues. The CDR3 DNA reads as TGTGCCAGCAGCCCAGGGACAGCCTCTGGGGCCAACGTCCTGACTTTC. It is translated as CASSPGTASGANVLTF. Together with reference TRBV11-3 and TRBJ2-6, the CDR3 gives the full variable domain: EAGVVQSPRYKIIEKKQPVAFWCNPISGHNTLYWYLQNLGQGPELLIRYENEEAVDDSQLPKDRFSAERLKGVDSTLKIQPAELGDSAVYLCASSPGTASGANVLTFGAGSRLTVL.

The CDR3 DNA is TGTGCCAGCAGCTTAGTGGGGCGGGAGGGGACTACGCAGTATTTT. It specifies CASSLVGREGTTQYF. V usage is TRBV7-9 and J usage is TRBJ2-3; 9 bases match TRBD2. The CDR3 is 15 residues long. With 1 base clipped from V and 8 bases from J, the junction kept 7 bases outside the gene matches. Germline V gene lookup returns CDR1 SEHNR and CDR2 FQNEAQ (reference sequence).

As DNA, the CDR3 is TGTGCCAGCAGTGGGACCCAGGGATTGAACACTGAAGCTTTCTTT. Translation: CASSGTQGLNTEAFF. The chain links TRBV2 to TRBJ1-1; weak D call: TRBD1 (5 bases). CDR1 and CDR2 from the germline V gene are SNHLY and FYNNEI. V was cut by 4 bases and J by 0 bases, with 12 bases left in between. The CDR3 sequence is 15 residues long.

The CDR3 nucleotides are TGTGCCAGCAGTTACAATTATCGGGATAGGGGGCTGAGGGAGACCCAGTACTTC. Translated, it gives CASSYNYRDRGLRETQYF. This chain uses TRBV6-2 or TRBV6-3 with TRBJ2-5; 7 bases map to TRBD1. The trim removed 2 bases at V and 5 bases at J, leaving 17 bases unmatched. Germline CDR1 MNHEY, CDR2 SVGEGT. This CDR3 has 18 residues.

The chain is built from TRBV18 and TRBJ2-7; a weak D match, TRBD2 (5 bases). Trimming took off 2 bases at V and 5 bases at J, with 7 bases between the two ends. Germline V gene lookup returns CDR1 KGHSH and CDR2 LQKENI. The CDR3 is 12 amino acids. The CDR3 spells CASSPNGNEQYF. The CDR3 nucleotides read TGTGCCAGCTCACCAAACGGGAACGAGCAGTACTTC.

The chain employs TRBV11-2 and TRBJ2-7; tentatively, D is TRBD1 (5 bases). In germline, CDR1 is SGHAT, CDR2 FQNNGV. The CDR3 totals 12 residues. V was cut by 2 bases and J by 7 bases, with 9 bases left in between. The CDR3 is CASSLLGREQYF. The CDR3 coding sequence is TGTGCCAGCAGCTTACTGGGGCGGGAGCAGTACTTC.

The J gene is TRBJ1-6, the V gene TRBV5-1, with D tentatively TRBD1 (6 bases). The germline gives CDR1 SGHRS, CDR2 YFSETQ. Trimming pared 0 bases from V and 5 bases from J, leaving 6 bases between. This CDR3 has 14 amino acids. The CDR3 region is CASSLGQDNSPLHF. The CDR3 bases are TGCGCCAGCAGCTTGGGACAGGATAATTCACCCCTCCACTTT.

This clone showed up just a few times. The rearrangement joins TRBV5-4 to TRBJ1-2; TRBD1 agrees at 10 bases. The CDR3 has 13 residues. Germline V gene lookup returns CDR1 SGHNT and CDR2 YYREEE (reference sequence). V lost 5 bases to trimming and J lost 8 bases; unmatched junction nucleotides: 6. The CDR3 coding sequence is TGTGCCAGCAGTCTTGGACAGGGGGACGGCTACACCTTC. This sequence encodes CASSLGQGDGYTF.

This clone was picked up one time. The chain employs TRBV5-1 and TRBJ2-1, with 7 bases lining up with TRBD2. Germline loops: CDR1 SGHRS, CDR2 YFSETQ. This CDR3 has 15 residues. The ends lost 3 bases at V and 2 bases at J; junction bases unmatched: 5. The CDR3 protein is CASSSGGGTYNEQFF. The DNA of the CDR3 is TGCGCCAGCAGCTCGGGGGGAGGGACCTACAATGAGCAGTTCTTC.

The chain has TRBV29-1 and TRBJ1-1; the D gene is possibly TRBD1 (5 bases). The V end lost 0 bases, the J end lost 5 bases, and 10 bases lay between the germline ends. Per germline, CDR1 SQVTM and CDR2 ANQGSEA. The CDR3 sequence is 13 residues long. The chain's CDR3 is CSVEDQGRTEAFF. CDR3 nucleotides: TGCAGCGTTGAAGATCAGGGCCGGACTGAAGCTTTCTTT.

The genes are TRBV9 and TRBJ1-1, with D tentatively TRBD1 (6 bases). This CDR3 comprises 14 residues. The V gene lost 3 bases and the J gene lost 5 bases, with 14 bases spanning the gap. Germline values: CDR1 SGDLS, CDR2 YYNGEE. CDR3 loop: CASSAEGVGTEAFF. CDR3 DNA: TGTGCCAGCAGCGCCGAGGGGGTGGGGACTGAAGCTTTCTTT. Full variable domain (remainder filled in from reference TRBV9 and TRBJ1-1): DSGVTQTPKHLITATGQRVTLRCSPRSGDLSVYWYQQSLDQGLQFLIQYYNGEERAKGNILERFSAQQFPDLHSELNLSSLELGDSALYFCASSAEGVGTEAFFGQGTRLTVV.

J is TRBJ1-1 and V is TRBV10-3; D not certain. The CDR3 runs 13 residues. CDR1 and CDR2 (germline): ENHRY, SYGVKD. The V end lost 7 bases, the J end lost 4 bases, and 13 bases lay between the germline ends. The CDR3: CAITSVGSTEAFF. CDR3 nucleotide sequence: TGTGCCATCACCTCCGTGGGGAGCACTGAAGCTTTCTTT.

CDR3 DNA: TGTGCCAGCAGTTTCTTGACCGGGACAGGGCTCAACTATGGCTACACCTTC. It yields the protein CASSFLTGTGLNYGYTF. This sequence joins TRBV28 and TRBJ1-2, with 9 bases that match TRBD1. Germline V gene data show CDR1 as MDHEN and CDR2 as SYDVKM. The CDR3 extends over 17 amino acids. After removal of 3 bases from V and 2 bases from J, the junction contained 10 bases not matched to a gene.

The genes are TRBV12-5 and TRBJ2-2; D gene uncertain. CDR1 is LGHNT and CDR2 is FRNRAP in the germline V gene. Between the trimmed V and J ends, which lost 5 bases and 4 bases, there was a span of 14 bases. The CDR3 loop spans 15 amino acids. CDR3 residues: CASGTDPMITGELFF. CDR3 sequence (DNA): TGTGCTAGTGGTACAGACCCGATGATCACCGGGGAGCTGTTTTTT.